The entry below describes one TCR beta chain. Its antigen is undetermined. According to the study, genomic DNA was the template for TCR beta VDJ and CDR3 profiling. Each CDR3 protein is one row after TCRdb ran MiXCR on the reads. The table shows under 200,000 distinct CDR3 sequences, with 64% occurring only once. The data originate from a study of CD8+CD57+ T cells in acquired aplastic anemia. Broader study findings: Patients and controls had CD8+ Simpson's diversity values that were not significantly distinct.

The material sequenced was sorted CD4+, CD8+, or CD8+CD57+ T cells (not recorded which) from PBMCs. The clonotype was recovered from a human donor with severe aplastic anemia or a healthy control (not recorded which).

CDR3 DNA sequence: TGTGCCAGCAGCTTAACGGGTCCAGATACGCAGTATTTT. It yields the protein CASSLTGPDTQYF. This rearrangement joins TRBV7-3 to TRBJ2-3; D not resolved. This CDR3 region has 13 residues. The germline gives CDR1 SGHTA, CDR2 FQGTGA. V was trimmed by 0 bases and J by 4 bases, leaving 5 bases between them.